The clone carrying this T cell receptor (beta chain) was seen only a few times. What it binds is not known. Within the sample, other DNA sequences also encode this same CDR3. The data stem from a study of beta chain features in type 1 diabetes. About the research overall: Fewer than 140,000,000 sorted cells were examined across all samples.

Germline V gives CDR1 LNHNV, CDR2 YYDKDF (reference sequence). The CDR3 extends over 16 amino acids. The V end lost 0 bases, the J end lost 0 bases, and 8 bases lay between the germline ends. Study results and caveats: In all four CD4+ subsets, TCRB CDR3 length was significantly, moderately reduced in type 1 diabetes.

By way of CD45RO/CCR7/CD25/CD127/CD95/CD27, the CD4+ regulatory, stem cell-like memory, central memory and naive cells were sorted. Each sorted population was over 95% pure. The investigators reverse transcribed all of the isolated RNA, so they sequenced expressed TCRB transcripts. The method was immunoSEQ multiplex PCR; TCRdb's version includes in-frame clones alone and lacks a portion of them. The sample yields 640,000 or so clones, around an eighth seen once. This sequence originates from a man in his late teens or twenties with type 1 diabetes. This chain joins TRBV15 and TRBJ1-4; D call uncertain. The material sequenced was naive CD4+ T cells from blood. In nucleotides, the CDR3 is TGTGCCACCAGCAGAGATGTCGGTGCAACTAATGAAAAACTGTTTTTT. Protein sequence: CATSRDVGATNEKLFF.